Shown below are 16 T cell receptor delta chains from a single sample sequenced in a study of γδ T cells in repeated Plasmodium falciparum infection. Gammadelta T cells were flow-sorted from PBMC into Vgamma9/Vdelta2+ and Vdelta2-negative populations for bulk analysis. TCRdb processed the multiplex PCR reads again with the CATT caller. This sample has some 100,000 delta-chain clones, with more than 1.4% found just once. What was sequenced was gamma-delta T cells from blood. Receptors originate from a pool of human donors (malaria-infected and uninfected, not separated).

The table lists this clone with many counts. The same CDR3 arises from other DNA sequences in this sample as well. V and J are TRDV1 and TRDJ1, with D possibly TRDD3 on 5 matching bases. From germline, CDR1 is TSWWSYY and CDR2 QGS. Trimming took off 1 base at V and 2 bases at J, with 17 bases between the two ends. The CDR3 length is 17 residues. CDR3 sequence reads: CALGERPPVDITDKLIF. CDR3 sequence (DNA): TGTGCTCTTGGGGAACGGCCTCCGGTGGATATAACCGATAAACTCATCTTT.

The sample holds many counts of this clone. The chain couples TRDV1 to TRDJ1, with 9 bases lining up with TRDD3. TCRdb offers no J gene call, so here the DNA was matched to germline to obtain one. Germline assignment: CDR1 TSWWSYY and CDR2 QGS. The V and J ends lost 5 bases and 0 bases, in that order; junction bases with no gene match: 28. The CDR3 has 23 residues. In nucleotides, the CDR3 is TGTGCTCTTGGGCTCCTAATAGTTGTTCCTAGTCGGGGGATACCCCTGTACACCGATAAACTCATCTTT. As protein: CALGLLIVVPSRGIPLYTDKLIF.

This clone was seen only a few times. A read error likely explains why the TCRdb protein, taken from a much larger clone, differs from this DNA's translation at residue 9; the protein shown is translated from the DNA. V gene TRDV2 combines with J gene TRDJ3; weak D call: TRDD3 (5 bases). TCRdb does not report a J gene; here it was assigned by matching the DNA to germline references. The CDR3 contains 19 residues. CDR1 and CDR2 (germline): GEAIGNYY, EKD. V was pared by 0 bases and J by 0 bases, with 14 bases between. CDR3 sequence: CACDTADWRSSWDTRQMFF. Here the CDR3 DNA reads TGTGCCTGTGACACCGCGGACTGGAGGAGCTCCTGGGACACCCGACAGATGTTTTTC.

About this clone itself: The protein held in TCRdb is that of a much larger clone and does not match this DNA's translation at residues 3 and 6, likely because of a read error; the protein shown is translated from the DNA. V is TRDV1 and J is TRDJ1; tentative D call: TRDD3 (6 bases). The CDR3 spans 15 residues. From germline, CDR1 is TSWWSYY and CDR2 QGS. CDR3 nucleotides: TGTGCTCCTGGGGAAATTCCTCACAGGAGGGATCACCTCATCTTT. Encoded protein: CAPGEIPHRRDHLIF.

Note on this clone: Just one base apart from a much larger clone, this may be a read error. The V gene is listed as TRDV2; no J gene was called; the table's D call of TRDD3 was not tested on the DNA. The CDR3 is 18 amino acids. Germline values: CDR1 GEAIGNYY, CDR2 EKD. CDR3 in DNA: TGTGCCTGTGACGGGATACTGGGCCATACGGGGGGACCCGATAAACCCATCTTT. It translates to CACDGILGHTGGPDKPIF.

This clone was seen more than once but under ten times. A far larger clone lies a single base away; this is likely a read error. Other DNA sequences of this sample code for an identical CDR3. The V and J genes are TRDV2 and TRDJ1; 11 bases fit TRDD3. V dropped 4 bases and J dropped 6; count of bases not matched to a gene: 27. CDR3 length: 21 amino acids. Germline CDR1 reads GEAIGNYY; CDR2 reads EKD. The DNA of the CDR3 is TGTGCCTGTGATATAATAGGCGGCTCGCCTGGGGGATACTTTAAGGGTCATAAACTCATCTTT. Translating it yields CACDIIGGSPGGYFKGHKLIF.

On this clone itself: One base separates it from a far larger clone, so it is likely a read error. Other DNA sequences of this sample code for an identical CDR3. This rearrangement joins TRDV1 to TRDJ1; D not resolved. The CDR3 consists of 13 residues. In germline, CDR1 is TSWWSYY, CDR2 QGS. CDR3 amino acids: CALGCSVTDKLIF. CDR3 sequence (DNA): TGTGCCCTTGGGTGTTCCGTCACCGATAAACTCATCTTT.

This clone has a handful of counts. A far larger clone lies a single base away; this is likely a read error. Other DNA variants within this sample encode the same CDR3. The chain links TRDV2 to TRDJ3; possible D gene TRDD3, 6 bases. Germline CDR1 reads GEAIGNYY; CDR2 reads EKD. The CDR3 has 18 amino acids. CDR3 protein: CACDTVRGPYWDTRQMFF. The CDR3, as DNA: TGTGCCTGTGACACCGTAAGGGGGCCTTACTGGGACACCCGGCAGATGTTTTTC.

Worth noting for this clone: Since a far larger clone is one base different, this is likely a read error. Additional DNA sequences in this sample encode the identical CDR3. This chain uses TRDV1 with TRDJ1; 9 bases map to TRDD3. Here the J gene came from matching the DNA to germline, since TCRdb omits it. Germline CDR1 reads TSWWSYY; CDR2 reads QGS. The CDR3 spans 25 residues. CDR3 sequence (DNA): TGTGCCCTTGGGGAACTATGGGCGTTCCTACGTTCCACTGGGGGAAAACAGGGGGAGGCCGATAAACTCATCTTT. This gives the protein CALGELWAFLRSTGGKQGEADKLIF.

This clone showed up many times. The rearrangement joins TRDV2 to TRDJ3, with TRDD3 matching over 7 bases. In the absence of a J gene in TCRdb, the DNA was matched to germline to assign it here. The CDR3 totals 21 residues. After removal of 2 bases from V and 3 bases from J, the junction contained 18 bases not matched to a gene. CDR1 GEAIGNYY and CDR2 EKD come from the germline V gene. CDR3 region: CACDNTRSSGDFLWDTRQMFF. In DNA, the CDR3 is TGTGCCTGTGACAACACCCGTTCGTCGGGGGATTTTCTCTGGGACACCCGACAGATGTTTTTC.

Details on this clone: The TCRdb protein, from a much larger clone, departs from this DNA's translation at residue 3, likely by read error; the protein shown derives from the DNA. In nucleotides, the CDR3 is TGTGCCCGTGAACAATTGTCTGGGGGACGCCCTATGAATAAACTCATCTTT. Amino acids: CAREQLSGGRPMNKLIF. V usage is TRDV2 and J usage is TRDJ1; 8 nucleotides line up with TRDD3. The J gene, not given by TCRdb, was assigned here from a germline match of the nucleotide sequence. The CDR3 consists of 17 residues. In germline, CDR1 is GEAIGNYY, CDR2 EKD.

This clone was seen more than once but under ten times. The protein that TCRdb holds for this DNA derives from a much larger clone and differs from the translated DNA at residue 13, which likely indicates a read error; the protein shown here is translated from the DNA. The genes are TRDV2 and TRDJ1; TRDD3 matches 8 bases. TCRdb does not report a J gene; here it was assigned by matching the DNA to germline references. CDR1 and CDR2 (germline): GEAIGNYY, EKD. This CDR3 contains 22 residues. The V gene end was trimmed by 3 bases and the J gene end by 2 bases; junction bases not matched to a gene: 28. The CDR3 is CACDPVPTAVLGGTEGTDKLIF. CDR3 bases: TGTGCCTGTGACCCAGTACCGACCGCCGTACTGGGGGGTACGGAGGGGACCGATAAACTCATCTTT.

This clone turned up a few times. A far larger clone lies a single base away; this is likely a read error. Other DNA sequences in the same sample also yield this CDR3. The V gene is listed as TRDV1; no J gene was called; TRDD3 is the table's D call and was not checked against the DNA. Per germline, CDR1 TSWWSYY and CDR2 QGS. The CDR3 covers 14 residues. The CDR3 region has the DNA TGTGCTCTTGGGGAACTCCCCCGCACCGATAAGCTCATCTTT. Translation gives CALGELPRTDKLIF.

This clone was recorded at least ten times. This chain uses TRDV2 with TRDJ1; a weak D match, TRDD3 (5 bases). TCRdb gives no J gene; it was assigned here by matching the DNA to germline. The CDR3 extends over 17 amino acids. Trimming pared 1 base from V and 3 bases from J, leaving 20 bases between. The V gene's germline CDR1 is GEAIGNYY and CDR2 EKD. The CDR3 nucleotides are TGTGCCTGTGACACTTCCGGGGGTCTAGTAGCCGCCGATAAACTCATCTTT. This encodes CACDTSGGLVAADKLIF.

This clone was found a few times. The protein held in TCRdb is that of a much larger clone and does not match this DNA's translation at residue 14, likely because of a read error; the protein shown is translated from the DNA. V is TRDV2 and J is TRDJ3, with 10 bases identical to TRDD3. The J gene, not given by TCRdb, was assigned here from a germline match of the nucleotide sequence. J lost 2 bases, V lost 0 bases, and 15 bases had no gene match. This CDR3 comprises 22 residues. Germline CDR1 reads GEAIGNYY; CDR2 reads EKD. CDR3 in amino acids: CACDTVSTGGFQGPWDTRQMFF. CDR3 DNA: TGTGCCTGTGACACCGTGAGTACTGGGGGATTCCAGGGCCCCTGGGACACCCGACAGATGTTTTTC.

Concerning this clone itself: A read error likely explains this, since a far larger clone differs by one base. Additional DNA sequences in this sample encode the identical CDR3. V usage is TRDV1 and J usage is TRDJ1, with D possibly matching TRDD3 (5 bases). The J gene, not given by TCRdb, was assigned here from a germline match of the nucleotide sequence. In germline, CDR1 is TSWWSYY, CDR2 QGS. The CDR3 runs 12 residues. CDR3 DNA sequence: TGCGCTCTTGGGGAATTGCGGTATAAACTCATCTTT. It specifies CALGELRYKLIF.